The 13 T cell receptor beta chains below come from one sample, sequenced in a study of beta chain features in type 1 diabetes (dated by TCRdb to the late 2010s). Study-level results and caveats: A moderate but significant shortening of TCRB CDR3 length was observed in type 1 diabetes patients in all four CD4+ subsets.

Library preparation used the immunoSEQ multiplex PCR assay. The High Capacity cDNA Reverse Transcription Kit was used to reverse transcribe all of the isolated RNA, meaning that expressed TCRB transcripts were what got sequenced. TCRdb provides this immuneACCESS table in a form limited to in-frame rearrangements. Some clones are lacking; in checked studies, under half of them reflect an unresolved V gene, and why the rest are absent is not known. This sample gives roughly 350,000 clones in total; about 10% of them show up just once. The top ten hold roughly 0.54% of the sample. These receptors have no known antigen. The material sequenced was central memory CD4+ T cells from blood. These receptor sequences come from a man aged 25 to 40 with type 1 diabetes.

The chain joins TRBV28 to TRBJ1-1; 8 nucleotides match TRBD1. CDR1 is MDHEN, CDR2 SYDVKM, per germline. The CDR3 is 15 residues long. V was clipped by 5 bases and J by 3 bases; unmatched bases: 8. CDR3 sequence: CASSPPGGGYTEAFF. Written as DNA, the CDR3 is TGTGCCAGCAGTCCTCCAGGGGGCGGGTACACTGAAGCTTTCTTT. Full variable domain (rest looked up from reference TRBV28 and TRBJ1-1): DVKVTQSSRYLVKRTGEKVFLECVQDMDHENMFWYRQDPGLGLRLIYFSYDVKMKEKGDIPEGYSVSREKKERFSLILESASTNQTSMYLCASSPPGGGYTEAFFGQGTRLTVV.

The chain links TRBV5-6 to TRBJ2-7; a weak D match, TRBD1 (6 bases). This CDR3 spans 13 amino acids. Germline assignment: CDR1 SGHDT and CDR2 YYEEEE. V was cut by 5 bases and J by 10 bases, with 19 bases left in between. CDR3 DNA: TGTGCCAGCAGATCAGGGGTCGCGGGTACTCAGTACTTC. This codes for CASRSGVAGTQYF.

The chain employs TRBV28 and TRBJ2-7, with 12 positions matching TRBD2. CDR3 size: 15 residues. CDR1 and CDR2 from the germline V gene are MDHEN and SYDVKM. The V gene end was trimmed by 4 bases and the J gene end by 7 bases; junction bases not matched to a gene: 8. CDR3 loop: CASSSQTSGSREQYF. DNA for the CDR3: TGTGCCAGCAGTTCTCAGACTAGCGGGAGTAGGGAGCAGTACTTC.

This clone was picked up a small number of times. The V and J genes are TRBV19 and TRBJ2-5; D uncertain. The germline gives CDR1 LNHDA, CDR2 SQIVND (reference sequence). CDR3 length: 13 amino acids. With 4 bases removed from V and 5 bases from J, the gap between germline ends came to 11 bases. CDR3 in amino acids: CASSTQVRETQYF. In nucleotides, the CDR3 is TGTGCCAGTAGTACCCAGGTTCGGGAGACCCAGTACTTC. Combining the CDR3 with reference TRBV19 and TRBJ2-5 gives the whole variable domain DGGITQSPKYLFRKEGQNVTLSCEQNLNHDAMYWYRQDPGQGLRLIYYSQIVNDFQKGDIAEGYSVSREKKESFPLTVTSAQKNPTAFYLCASSTQVRETQYFGPGTRLLVL.

The CDR3 protein is CAKPGTEAFF. The DNA for the CDR3 is TGTGCCAAGCCCGGGACAGAAGCTTTCTTT. This chain connects TRBV2 to TRBJ1-1, with TRBD1 as a possible D gene (6 bases). Germline CDR1 is SNHLY and CDR2 is FYNNEI. Trimming removed 10 bases at V and 8 bases at J, with 11 bases between. The length of the CDR3 is 10 residues.

The chain employs TRBV7-2 and TRBJ2-1, with 10 positions matching TRBD1. V lost 1 base and J lost 4; bases outside the gene matches: 7. This CDR3 comprises 17 residues. Germline CDR1 is SGHTA and CDR2 is FQGNSA. In DNA, the CDR3 is TGTGCCAGCAGCTTAGTGGGAGCGGGACAGGGGTACAATGAGCAGTTCTTC. Protein sequence: CASSLVGAGQGYNEQFF.

This CDR3 reads CASSAPAGGPGTGELFF. CDR3 coding DNA: TGTGCCAGCAGCGCCCCAGCCGGGGGCCCAGGTACCGGGGAGCTGTTTTTT. The chain couples TRBV9 to TRBJ2-2; perhaps D is TRBD1 or TRBD2 (6 bases each). With 3 bases removed from V and 5 bases from J, the gap between germline ends came to 20 bases. CDR1 and CDR2 (germline): SGDLS, YYNGEE. The length of the CDR3 is 17 residues.

The table lists this clone with a few counts. This CDR3 reads CASTGERQAIEKLFF. Here the CDR3 DNA reads TGTGCCAGCACCGGTGAGCGACAGGCGATTGAAAAACTGTTTTTT. The V call is TRBV6-1, the J call TRBJ1-4; D might be TRBD1 (6 bases). The CDR3 is 15 amino acids. V was pared by 7 bases and J by 7 bases, with 19 bases between. CDR1 and CDR2 (germline): MNHNS, SASEGT.

CDR3: CASGSLEQYF. In nucleotides, the CDR3 is TGCGCCAGCGGAAGTCTCGAGCAGTACTTC. This chain connects TRBV10-2 to TRBJ2-7, with D hard to call. CDR3 length equals 10 residues. V lost 8 bases and J lost 6, with 8 bases in between. The germline gives CDR1 WSHSY, CDR2 SAAADI.

V usage is TRBV28 and J usage is TRBJ2-7; D unclear. The CDR3 has 15 amino acids. CDR1 is MDHEN and CDR2 is SYDVKM in the germline V gene. V was clipped by 6 bases and J by 3 bases, with 18 bases between them. The CDR3 protein is CASRGLTLNNYEQYF. The CDR3 region has the DNA TGTGCCAGCAGGGGTCTGACACTGAACAACTACGAGCAGTACTTC.

This clone was detected only a few times. The V gene is TRBV2, the J gene TRBJ2-2; D may be TRBD1 (7 bases). CDR3 size: 19 residues. Germline CDR1 reads SNHLY; CDR2 reads FYNNEI. V lost 2 bases to trimming and J lost 3 bases, with 22 bases between them. CDR3 residues: CASSEFFVGQGGHTGELFF. The CDR3 region has the DNA TGTGCCAGCAGTGAATTTTTTGTTGGTCAGGGGGGTCACACCGGGGAGCTGTTTTTT.

This clone was seen more than once but under ten times. The J gene is TRBJ1-5, the V gene TRBV4-3, with D possibly being TRBD1 (5 bases). Per germline, CDR1 LGHNA and CDR2 YSLEER. V lost 0 bases and J 6 bases, leaving 12 bases between the germline ends. The CDR3 contains 15 residues. DNA for the CDR3: TGCGCCAGCAGCCAAGACAGGCAGGGAGGTCAGCCCCAGCATTTT. As protein: CASSQDRQGGQPQHF.

A few counts support this clone. V gene TRBV9 combines with J gene TRBJ2-2; perhaps TRBD1 as D (6 bases). V was clipped by 4 bases and J by 5 bases, with 18 bases between them. The CDR3 consists of 16 residues. Germline V CDR1 and CDR2: SGDLS, YYNGEE. CDR3 sequence reads: CASSQYPRGRTGELFF. DNA of the CDR3: TGTGCCAGCAGCCAATACCCAAGGGGGAGAACCGGGGAGCTGTTTTTT.